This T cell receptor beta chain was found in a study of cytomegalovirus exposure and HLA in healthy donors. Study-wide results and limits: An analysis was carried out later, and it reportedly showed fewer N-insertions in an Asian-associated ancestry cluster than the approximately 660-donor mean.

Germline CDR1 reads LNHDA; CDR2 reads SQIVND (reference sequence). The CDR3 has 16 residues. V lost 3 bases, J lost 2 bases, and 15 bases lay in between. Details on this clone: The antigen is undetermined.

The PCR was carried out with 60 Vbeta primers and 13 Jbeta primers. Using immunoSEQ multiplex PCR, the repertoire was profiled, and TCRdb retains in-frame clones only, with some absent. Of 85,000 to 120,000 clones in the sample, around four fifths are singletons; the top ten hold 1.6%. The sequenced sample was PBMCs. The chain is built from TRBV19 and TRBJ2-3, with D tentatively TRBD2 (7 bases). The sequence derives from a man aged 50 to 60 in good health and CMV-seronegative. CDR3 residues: CASSIRGARNTDTQYF. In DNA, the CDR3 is TGTGCCAGTAGTATCCGGGGGGCCCGAAACACAGATACGCAGTATTTT.